The clone carrying this T cell receptor beta chain was observed a handful of times. Its target is unknown. These data are taken from a study of cytomegalovirus exposure and HLA in healthy donors. Study as a whole: Sequencing of roughly 180 million T cells in an earlier analysis found 95 million to 120 million unique TCR beta sequences. Overall study results and limits: Sequencing depth roughly uniform across donors was assumed in presence/absence analyses.

The CDR3 runs to 15 residues. Germline V gene data show CDR1 as SGHVS and CDR2 as FQNEAQ. Trimming removed 5 bases at V and 6 bases at J, with 17 bases between. The PCR ran on 60 Vbeta and 13 Jbeta primers. The repertoire was sequenced with immunoSEQ multiplex PCR; TCRdb's copy has only in-frame clones and lacks some. Among some 120,000 clones listed, 73% were seen once. The J gene is TRBJ1-5, the V gene TRBV7-8; perhaps TRBD1 as D (5 bases). The sequenced material came from PBMCs. This receptor was identified in a woman in her 30s in good health and CMV-seronegative. The CDR3 region has the DNA TGTGCCAGCAGCCCCGAAGGGGAAAGGGGTCAGCCCCAGCATTTT. Amino acid sequence: CASSPEGERGQPQHF.